The 14 T cell receptor beta chains below were found in one sample sequenced in a study of T-cell reconstitution after alpha-beta-depleted transplantation in children. Preparing the TCRbeta library involved the use of unique molecular identifiers. TCRdb re-called the PCR reads with MiXCR, one entry per CDR3 protein. Of about 830,000 distinct CDR3 sequences in the sample, approximately 15% were seen once. Here the sequenced sample was PBMCs, mostly from graft donor cells, taken 360 days after TCRalphabeta/CD19-depleted stem cell transplant. These receptors were obtained from a male patient younger than 18 who had a stem cell transplant for acute lymphoblastic leukemia, so the T cells may come from the graft donor.

This clonotype was recorded many times. This chain links TRBV9 with TRBJ2-1; D remains unclear. V lost 0 bases and J lost 7, with 8 bases in between. The length of the CDR3 is 13 residues. The germline V gene encodes CDR1 SGDLS and CDR2 YYNGEE. Written as DNA, the CDR3 is TGTGCCAGCAGCGTAGGGCCCCTGAATGAGCAGTTCTTC. It specifies CASSVGPLNEQFF.

The gene calls are TRBV7-6 and TRBJ2-7; 7 positions match TRBD2. V gave up 1 base and J gave up 6 bases; unmatched junction bases: 6. There are 14 residues in the CDR3. In germline, CDR1 is SGHVS, CDR2 FNYEAQ. Here the CDR3 DNA reads TGTGCCAGCAGCTTAGACCCGACTAGCCTCGAGCAGTACTTC. This gives the protein CASSLDPTSLEQYF.

This clonotype was recorded a few times. The chain employs TRBV30 and TRBJ2-1, with 8 bases matching TRBD2. V shed 2 bases and J 6 bases; nucleotides not matched to a gene: 9. CDR3 size: 15 residues. Germline V lookup: CDR1 GTSNPN, CDR2 SVGIG (reference sequence). This chain's CDR3 is CAWSRGLGRSNEQFF. The CDR3 bases are TGTGCCTGGAGTCGGGGACTAGGCCGAAGCAATGAGCAGTTCTTC. The variable domain in full, with the rest retrieved from reference TRBV30 and TRBJ2-1, is SQTIHQWPATLVQPVGSPLSLECTVEGTSNPNLYWYRQAAGRGLQLLFYSVGIGQISSEVPQNLSASRPQDRQFILSSKKLLLSDSGFYLCAWSRGLGRSNEQFFGPGTRLTVL.

This clonotype was counted a few times. The chain has TRBV19 and TRBJ2-1, with D perhaps given as TRBD1 or TRBD2 (5 bases each). The CDR3 extends over 14 amino acids. Germline CDR1 reads LNHDA; CDR2 reads SQIVND (reference sequence). V dropped 5 bases and J dropped 8 bases, with 16 bases sitting between them. CDR3 nucleotides: TGTGCCAGTAGTTGGGGGAACTCGCGGGATGAGCAGTTCTTC. Translating gives CASSWGNSRDEQFF.

In DNA form, the CDR3 reads TGCAGTGCTAGAGAGACCGGGACGAGCTCCTACAATGAGCAGTTCTTC. Encoded protein: CSARETGTSSYNEQFF. The rearrangement links TRBV20-1 to TRBJ2-1, with D possibly being TRBD1 or TRBD2 (5 bases each). The germline V gene has CDR1 DFQATT and CDR2 SNEGSKA (reference sequence). The V and J ends lost 0 bases and 0 bases respectively, with 12 bases between them. The CDR3 loop spans 16 amino acids.

The chain uses TRBV28 and TRBJ2-5; D gene ambiguous. The V end was cut by 6 bases, the J end by 4 bases, with 24 bases between. The CDR3 is 17 amino acids. The germline V gene has CDR1 MDHEN and CDR2 SYDVKM. The CDR3 loop reads CASSRTRMTRIRETQYF. The CDR3 region has the DNA TGTGCCAGCAGCCGTACGCGGATGACCCGAATTCGAGAGACCCAGTACTTC.

In this sample, this clonotype turned up many times. The V gene is TRBV28, the J gene TRBJ1-4; 10 nucleotides match TRBD1. The J segment lost 8 bases and the V segment lost 7 bases, leaving 7 bases of the junction unmatched. Germline V gives CDR1 MDHEN, CDR2 SYDVKM. The CDR3 covers 14 residues. The CDR3 nucleotides are TGTGCCAGCACCGGGACAGGGGAGGGCGAAAAACTGTTTTTT. Translation gives CASTGTGEGEKLFF.

The chain links TRBV5-1 to TRBJ2-5, with 7 bases that match TRBD2. Germline lookup yields CDR1 SGHRS and CDR2 YFSETQ. Germline trimming cut 5 bases from V and 0 bases from J; bases unmatched to any gene: 10. This CDR3 has 16 amino acids. The CDR3 loop is CASSRGSGRNQETQYF. The DNA for the CDR3 is TGCGCCAGCAGTAGGGGTAGCGGGCGTAACCAAGAGACCCAGTACTTC. The entire variable domain, with the rest obtained from reference TRBV5-1 and TRBJ2-5, is as follows: KAGVTQTPRYLIKTRGQQVTLSCSPISGHRSVSWYQQTPGQGLQFLFEYFSETQRNKGNFPGRFSGRQFSNSRSEMNVSTLELGDSALYLCASSRGSGRNQETQYFGPGTRLLVL.

Written as DNA, the CDR3 is TGTGCCAGCAGGTCCACCCGGACAGGGAGGGCCTACGAGCAGTACTTC. Protein sequence: CASRSTRTGRAYEQYF. The chain uses TRBV6-1 and TRBJ2-7; a possible D gene is TRBD1 (8 bases). Germline CDR1 MNHNS, CDR2 SASEGT. Trimming removed 6 bases at V and 2 bases at J, with 20 bases between. CDR3 length: 16 residues.

The chain joins TRBV12-3 or TRBV12-4 to TRBJ2-3; 10 bases fit TRBD2. The CDR3 has 23 amino acids. The junction had 28 bases not matched to a gene; V was cut back by 1 base and J by 6 bases. CDR3 DNA sequence: TGTGCCAGCAGTTTAGAAGGAGTGGGAGGGGACAGAGAAGCGGGAGGGCCAGGGGATACGCAGTATTTT. Its protein product is CASSLEGVGGDREAGGPGDTQYF.

V is TRBV6-5 and J is TRBJ2-6; weak D call: TRBD2 (5 bases). This CDR3 has 19 residues. Trimming pared 2 bases from V and 0 bases from J, leaving 17 bases between. In germline, CDR1 is MNHEY, CDR2 SVGAGI. CDR3 amino acids: CASSYRRAGSRSGANVLTF. The CDR3 nucleotides are TGTGCCAGCAGTTACCGCCGGGCGGGCTCGCGCTCTGGGGCCAACGTCCTGACTTTC.

This clonotype was picked up many times. The V gene is TRBV20-1, the J gene TRBJ2-5; the D gene is possibly TRBD1 (5 bases). The CDR3 is 14 amino acids. Trimming removed 4 bases from V and 5 bases from J, with 17 bases in between. Germline V CDR1 and CDR2: DFQATT, SNEGSKA (reference sequence). In DNA form, the CDR3 reads TGCAGTGCTACCACCCAGGGTTTAGGGGAGACCCAGTACTTC. Its translation is CSATTQGLGETQYF.

At least ten counts were recorded for this clonotype. A read error may account for a junction end that differs from germline. The chain recombines TRBV7-6 with TRBJ2-1; either TRBD1 or TRBD2 may supply D (5 bases each). CDR1 SGHVS and CDR2 FNYEAQ come from the germline V gene. This CDR3 spans 11 amino acids. The CDR3 spells CASSSRDVPIF. The DNA of the CDR3 is TGTGCCAGCAGTTCCCGGGACGTACCGATCTTC.

The chain employs TRBV29-1 and TRBJ2-7; no clear D gene. The V and J ends lost 5 bases and 2 bases respectively, with 4 bases between them. The CDR3 has 10 amino acids. Germline-derived CDR1 and CDR2 are SQVTM and ANQGSEA. The CDR3 loop reads CSVYTYEQYF. The CDR3 nucleotides are TGCAGCGTTTATACCTACGAGCAGTACTTC.